This T cell receptor (beta chain) stems from a study of T-cell memory formation after mild COVID-19. MiXCR, applied by TCRdb to the 5' RACE reads, yields one record per CDR3 protein. The sample has nearly 250,000 distinct CDR3 sequences, over 15% seen once. This clonotype was seen at least ten times. Its target is not known. Study-level findings and limits: The appearance of some responding clones in pre-infection memory suggested that cross-reactive memory joined.

The length of the CDR3 is 14 residues. Germline V gene lookup returns CDR1 SEHNR and CDR2 FQNEAQ (reference sequence). The V end lost 0 bases, the J end lost 6 bases, and 11 bases lay between the germline ends. The receptor was derived from an adult woman who had mild COVID-19 (a few samples of this study predate the infection). Cell type and time point are not known. The J gene is TRBJ1-1, the V gene TRBV7-9; D gene unclear. The sample taken for sequencing was PBMCs or a T cell subset sorted from them (not recorded which). The CDR3 DNA is TGTGCCAGCAGCTTAGCAGGGATGGTGGCTGAAGCTTTCTTT. It codes for CASSLAGMVAEAFF.